The 3 T cell receptor beta chains listed next were all sequenced from one sample in a study of response to subunit inactivated influenza vaccine. TCRdb ran MiXCR on the RT-PCR reads and lists one entry per CDR3 protein. Of roughly 570,000 distinct CDR3 sequences in the sample, roughly 13% were seen once. The sequencing here drew on PBMCs from blood, taken more than 35 days after vaccination. These receptors were taken from a man aged 45-65 years who received an inactivated influenza vaccine.

This clonotype was counted many times. This chain connects TRBV29-1 to TRBJ2-1; TRBD1 matches 7 bases. Germline V gives CDR1 SQVTM, CDR2 ANQGSEA. The CDR3 extends over 15 amino acids. J was trimmed by 3 bases and V by 6 bases; bases with no gene match: 11. The CDR3 is CSVPPPGQIYNEQFF. The CDR3 DNA sequence: TGCAGCGTCCCCCCTCCGGGACAGATCTACAATGAGCAGTTCTTC.

This clonotype was observed a few times. The chain recombines TRBV6-1 with TRBJ2-5; possible D gene TRBD2, 6 bases. CDR1 and CDR2 from the germline V gene are MNHNS and SASEGT. Trimming pared 5 bases from V and 5 bases from J, leaving 15 bases between. The CDR3 is made up of 14 amino acids. CDR3 nucleotide sequence: TGTGCCAGCAGTCAGACTAGAGTACACGAGACCCAGTACTTC. Translated, it gives CASSQTRVHETQYF.

The sample holds a few counts of this clonotype. The V call is TRBV7-8, the J call TRBJ2-1, with 11 bases lining up with TRBD2. The CDR3 consists of 19 residues. With V trimmed by 0 bases and J by 8 bases, 15 bases remained unmatched. CDR1 and CDR2 (germline): SGHVS, FQNEAQ. CDR3 protein: CASSLALLLAGDQRHEQFF. The CDR3 bases are TGTGCCAGCAGCTTAGCCCTCTTACTAGCGGGGGACCAAAGACATGAGCAGTTCTTC.